This TCR beta chain is from a study of vaccination and CD4 T cells after COVID-19. Only a few counts were recorded for this clonotype. The antigen is not known. With the Oncomine TCR Beta short-read assay, DNA from cultured CD4+ T cells was sequenced. TCRdb redid the calling of the PCR reads with MiXCR, one entry per CDR3 protein. The data hold a few thousand distinct CDR3 sequences, with approximately 57% observed a single time. Treatment given: roughly ten-day PBMC culture with coronavirus spike peptide pools or control peptides (ViraFEST assay). According to the study, CD4+ T cells from the unexposed donor were gathered ahead of the COVID-19 pandemic (2011-2018). The germline gives CDR1 MNHEY, CDR2 SMNVEV (reference sequence). Trimming shortened V by 2 bases and J by 3 bases, and 11 bases separated the two germline ends. This CDR3 region has 15 residues.

This clonotype originated in a human donor in good health. This sequence joins TRBV27 and TRBJ1-5; unclear D gene. The sequencing input was CD4+ T cells from blood, cultured in vitro. The CDR3 region has the DNA TGTGCCAGCAGTTTAGAGGGCAGCCTCAATCAGCCCCAGCATTTT. Protein: CASSLEGSLNQPQHF.